Listed below are T cell receptor beta chains from one sample, sequenced in a study of blood T cells in healthy people across ages. A single record per CDR3 protein comes from TCRdb applying MiXCR to the 5' RACE reads. Found here are about 800,000 distinct CDR3 sequences, more than 45% of them singletons; the top ten hold about 20%. Sequencing was performed on blood. Source of these receptors: a man aged 30 to 39 in good health. Both conserved end residues are part of each CDR3. The order of the fields is CDR3 DNA, CDR3 protein, clone size, J gene, V gene, D gene. D genes are given only for firm matches. Clone sizes are given selectively: once, few, many, or a class where the clone is expanded.

DNA: TGCAGTGCCGACGGGAATGACCTTCAGTACTTC
CDR3: CSADGNDLQYF
size: .
J: TRBJ2-4
V: TRBV20-1
D: .

DNA: TGCAGTGCTAGAGATAAGACAGGAGGCGGGGAGCAGTACTTC
CDR3: CSARDKTGGGEQYF
size: .
J: TRBJ2-4
V: TRBV20-1
D: .

DNA: TGTGCCACCAAGCTCAGCGAGGGGAACACTGAAGCTTTCTTT
CDR3: CATKLSEGNTEAFF
size: .
J: TRBJ1-1
V: TRBV3-1
D: .

DNA: TGTGCCAGCAGCCAAGATGTGGGCGGGAGGGGCGCCCGTGAAGATACGCAGTATTTT
CDR3: CASSQDVGGRGAREDTQYF
size: .
J: TRBJ2-3
V: TRBV3-1
D: TRBD2

DNA: TGTGCCAGCAGGCCCACAGGGGGCATCGCTTTCTTT
CDR3: CASRPTGGIAFF
size: once
J: TRBJ1-1
V: TRBV6-6
D: TRBD1

DNA: TGTGCCAGCGACAAGGGCGGGCAAGAGACCCAGTACTTC
CDR3: CASDKGGQETQYF
size: once
J: TRBJ2-5
V: TRBV28
D: .

DNA: TGTGCCATCAGTGAAATGGGGTACAACACTGAAGCTTTCTTT
CDR3: CAISEMGYNTEAFF
size: .
J: TRBJ1-1
V: TRBV10-3
D: .

DNA: TGTGCTTCGGTGGGGGGCCTATACAATGAGCAGTTCTTC
CDR3: CASVGGLYNEQFF
size: .
J: TRBJ2-1
V: TRBV12-3/TRBV12-4
D: .

DNA: TGCGCCAGCAGCCCGGGACTAGCGGAAGATACGCAGTATTTT
CDR3: CASSPGLAEDTQYF
size: few
J: TRBJ2-3
V: TRBV5-1
D: TRBD2

DNA: TGTGCCTCGTCCGGGACAGTGTTTACAGATACGCAGTATTTT
CDR3: CASSGTVFTDTQYF
size: .
J: TRBJ2-3
V: TRBV10-3
D: TRBD1

DNA: TGCAGTGCTAGAGATGAGGTGCGAACAGCGTCCCAAGAGACCCAGTACTTC
CDR3: CSARDEVRTASQETQYF
size: .
J: TRBJ2-5
V: TRBV20-1
D: .